The following is a T cell receptor beta chain sequence with its context. No antigen is known for it. The CDR3 has 15 amino acids. CDR1 is MNHEY and CDR2 is SVGEGT in the germline V gene. V was cut by 3 bases and J by 7 bases, with 13 bases left in between. This sample stems from a study of T cell repertoires in cytomegalovirus infection. Turning to the study itself: Well-studied HLA-B-restricted epitopes and recently identified HLA-C-restricted epitopes of CMV were both used in the study. Both a matching HLA type and CMV infection were indicated by public TCR beta signatures.

From the reads, TCRdb called clonotypes with MiXCR, one entry per CDR3 protein. The sample contains 650,000 to 850,000 distinct CDR3 sequences, 25% to 30% of which appear only once. Material: cultured CD8+ T cells from PBMCs, obtained from culture after CMV antigen stimulation. The TCR comes from a human donor in good health (CMV status not recorded). Some clones in this sample may be carry-over from other donors' samples. The chain combines TRBV6-2 or TRBV6-3 with TRBJ1-6; D gene ambiguous. In nucleotides, the CDR3 is TGTGCCAGCAGTTATCCCTGGGAGCCGAATTCACCCCTCCACTTT. As protein: CASSYPWEPNSPLHF.